The 16 T cell receptor beta chains below were found in one sample sequenced in a study of CD8+ T cells in alopecia areata (dated by TCRdb to between 2018 and 2020). The label giving this sample's time point can be read as: four to five weeks on oral tofacitinib. According to the study, the label for this sample's treatment or condition signals: oral pan-JAK inhibitor, 5-10 mg twice daily. The library came from the immunoSEQ multiplex PCR assay. RNA was extracted from all samples and reverse transcribed into cDNA as template for TCR sequencing. The table was pulled from immuneACCESS by TCRdb, which kept in-frame rearrangements only. Such tables lose some clones; where checked, under half of the loss comes from unresolved V genes, and the rest has no known cause. In all, the sample holds about 220,000 clones, and under 75% of those were seen once. The ten largest clones represent roughly 1.4% of the sample.

The specimen was CD4+ T cells sorted from blood, collected at week 4, from a patient treated with tofacitinib. The receptor source for this set is a human donor with alopecia areata.

This clone has only a few counts. The chain combines TRBV27 with TRBJ2-7, with D possibly matching TRBD2 (5 bases). There are 18 residues in the CDR3. The germline gives CDR1 MNHEY, CDR2 SMNVEV (reference sequence). Trimming stripped 2 bases from V and 4 bases from J, with 24 bases between. DNA for the CDR3: TGTGCCAGCAGTTTACAAGTTCCTCGGCGGGCCTCTCTATACGAGCAGTACTTC. Protein product: CASSLQVPRRASLYEQYF.

This clone was seen a handful of times. This chain links TRBV7-2 with TRBJ2-5, with no clear D. There are 12 residues in the CDR3. V was trimmed by 4 bases and J by 1 base, leaving 4 bases between them. The germline V gene has CDR1 SGHTA and CDR2 FQGNSA. The CDR3 loop is CASSWPQETQYF. The CDR3, as DNA: TGTGCCAGCAGCTGGCCCCAAGAGACCCAGTACTTC.

This chain links TRBV11-2 with TRBJ2-1, with TRBD2 matching 9 bases. Trimming at V came to 5 bases and at J to 9 bases, leaving 8 bases not matched to a gene. CDR3 length: 14 residues. CDR1 is SGHAT and CDR2 is FQNNGV in the germline V gene. Here the CDR3 reads CASSPRGGLSEQFF. The CDR3 DNA reads TGTGCCAGCAGCCCGCGGGGGGGCCTGAGTGAGCAGTTCTTC.

The V and J genes are TRBV19 and TRBJ2-5; D remains ambiguous. Trimming shortened V by 5 bases and J by 1 base, and 5 bases separated the two germline ends. The CDR3 runs 12 residues. Looked up from germline, CDR1 is LNHDA and CDR2 is SQIVND (reference sequence). The CDR3 region is CASSFPQETQYF. The CDR3 DNA reads as TGTGCCAGTAGTTTCCCCCAAGAGACCCAGTACTTC.

DNA for the CDR3: TGCAGCGTTGCGACAGGGGGCCGCTACGAGCAGTACTTC. Translating gives CSVATGGRYEQYF. The rearrangement links TRBV29-1 to TRBJ2-7; 10 nucleotides align to TRBD1. The CDR3 covers 13 residues. CDR1 and CDR2 from the germline V gene are SQVTM and ANQGSEA. The V segment lost 4 bases and the J segment 3 bases; nucleotides outside the gene matches: 3.

The gene calls are TRBV30 and TRBJ2-1; no firm D call. The CDR3 runs to 11 residues. The V end was cut by 0 bases, the J end by 8 bases, with 5 bases between. Germline values: CDR1 GTSNPN, CDR2 SVGIG (reference sequence). The CDR3 loop reads CAWSVTDEQFF. CDR3 DNA: TGTGCCTGGAGTGTAACCGATGAGCAGTTCTTC.

The gene calls are TRBV30 and TRBJ1-3; D is undetermined. Trimming shortened V by 0 bases and J by 0 bases, and 9 bases separated the two germline ends. There are 15 residues in the CDR3. Germline V CDR1 and CDR2: GTSNPN, SVGIG (reference sequence). The CDR3: CAWSVLGNSGNTIYF. In DNA, the CDR3 is TGTGCCTGGAGTGTATTGGGAAACTCTGGAAACACCATATATTTT.

The chain has TRBV2 and TRBJ1-2; possible D gene TRBD1, 5 bases. Germline values: CDR1 SNHLY, CDR2 FYNNEI. Trimming cost V 6 bases and J 6 bases, with 11 bases left between them. The CDR3 consists of 12 residues. The CDR3 region has the DNA TGTGCCAGCAGGGATGGACAAAATGGCTACACCTTC. Its protein product is CASRDGQNGYTF.

V and J are TRBV11-2 and TRBJ1-1; tentatively, D is TRBD1 (5 bases). The CDR3 covers 16 residues. Trimming removed 4 bases from V and 1 base from J, with 16 bases in between. Germline values: CDR1 SGHAT, CDR2 FQNNGV. DNA of the CDR3: TGTGCCAGCAGCTCGCGATCGGGACTCACGAACACTGAAGCTTTCTTT. Translating it yields CASSSRSGLTNTEAFF.

The rearrangement joins TRBV30 to TRBJ1-1; perhaps TRBD1 as D (5 bases). The V end was cut by 0 bases, the J end by 5 bases, with 13 bases between. This CDR3 has 14 amino acids. Germline-derived CDR1 and CDR2 are GTSNPN and SVGIG (reference sequence). CDR3 amino acids: CAWSVFAGRTEAFF. The CDR3 coding sequence is TGTGCCTGGAGTGTATTTGCAGGGAGGACTGAAGCTTTCTTT.

The chain joins TRBV2 to TRBJ2-1; 7 nucleotides align to TRBD2. The V and J ends lost 3 bases and 7 bases, in that order; junction bases with no gene match: 9. The CDR3 is 15 amino acids. Per the germline V gene, CDR1 is SNHLY and CDR2 is FYNNEI. The chain's CDR3 is CASSDRAGGKNEQFF. CDR3 coding DNA: TGTGCCAGCAGTGATCGGGCCGGGGGGAAGAATGAGCAGTTCTTC. Using reference TRBV2 and TRBJ2-1 for the parts outside the CDR3, the full variable domain is EPEVTQTPSHQVTQMGQEVILRCVPISNHLYFYWYRQILGQKVEFLVSFYNNEISEKSEIFDDQFSVERPDGSNFTLKIRSTKLEDSAMYFCASSDRAGGKNEQFFGPGTRLTVL.

A note on this clone: At one end, the junction sequence differs from germline, possibly due to a read error. The genes are TRBV30 and TRBJ1-2; TRBD1 is a possible D gene (6 bases). Germline V gene data show CDR1 as GTSNPN and CDR2 as SVGIG (reference sequence). The CDR3 totals 12 residues. Written as DNA, the CDR3 is TGTGCCTGGAGTATACTCACTACAGGGTCGGACTTC. Translation gives CAWSILTTGSDF.

V usage is TRBV14 and J usage is TRBJ1-1; perhaps TRBD1 as D (5 bases). The CDR3 totals 12 residues. Germline values: CDR1 SGHDN, CDR2 FVKESK. The ends were cut back, 3 bases at V and 6 bases at J, with 8 bases in the middle. The CDR3 reads CASSHWGSEAFF. The CDR3 DNA reads TGTGCCAGCAGCCATTGGGGGTCTGAAGCTTTCTTT.

This clone was seen only a few times. The rearrangement joins TRBV7-9 to TRBJ1-1, with unresolved D. The V and J ends lost 3 bases and 0 bases respectively, with 5 bases between them. Germline loops: CDR1 SEHNR, CDR2 FQNEAQ (reference sequence). CDR3 length: 13 amino acids. The CDR3 region is CASSFNLNTEAFF. CDR3 nucleotides: TGTGCCAGCAGCTTCAACTTGAACACTGAAGCTTTCTTT.

J is TRBJ2-1 and V is TRBV27; 7 nucleotides align to TRBD1. Germline CDR1 MNHEY, CDR2 SMNVEV (reference sequence). J gave up 0 bases and V 3 bases, and 2 bases lay outside the gene matches. The CDR3 spans 15 residues. The CDR3 DNA is TGTGCCAGCAGTTTCGCAGGGGGCTCCTACAATGAGCAGTTCTTC. The encoded protein is CASSFAGGSYNEQFF.

The chain links TRBV7-9 to TRBJ2-1, with D possibly matching TRBD2 (6 bases). In germline, CDR1 is SEHNR, CDR2 FQNEAQ (reference sequence). The CDR3 length is 12 residues. Deletions cut 6 bases from V and 4 bases from J, with 7 bases between. This CDR3 is CASRGLYNEQFF. In DNA form, the CDR3 reads TGTGCCAGCAGGGGACTGTACAATGAGCAGTTCTTC.